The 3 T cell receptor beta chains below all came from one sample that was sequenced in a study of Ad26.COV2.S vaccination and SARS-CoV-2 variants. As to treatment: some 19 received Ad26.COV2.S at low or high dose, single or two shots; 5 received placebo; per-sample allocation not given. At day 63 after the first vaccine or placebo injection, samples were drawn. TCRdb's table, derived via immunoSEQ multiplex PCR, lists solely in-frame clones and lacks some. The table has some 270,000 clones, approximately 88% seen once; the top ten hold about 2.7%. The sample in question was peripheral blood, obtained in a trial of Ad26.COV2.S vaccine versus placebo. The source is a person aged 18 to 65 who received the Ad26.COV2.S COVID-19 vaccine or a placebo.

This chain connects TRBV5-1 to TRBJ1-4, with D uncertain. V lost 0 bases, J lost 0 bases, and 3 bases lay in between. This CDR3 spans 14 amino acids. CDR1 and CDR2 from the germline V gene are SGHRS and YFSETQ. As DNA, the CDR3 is TGCGCCAGCAGCTTGGCCACAACTAATGAAAAACTGTTTTTT. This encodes CASSLATTNEKLFF.

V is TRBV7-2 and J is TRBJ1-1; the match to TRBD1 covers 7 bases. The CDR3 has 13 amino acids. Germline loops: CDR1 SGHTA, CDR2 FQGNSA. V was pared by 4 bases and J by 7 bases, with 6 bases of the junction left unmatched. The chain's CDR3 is CASSSRGLGEAFF. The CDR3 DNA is TGTGCCAGCAGCTCTAGGGGGCTGGGTGAAGCTTTCTTT.

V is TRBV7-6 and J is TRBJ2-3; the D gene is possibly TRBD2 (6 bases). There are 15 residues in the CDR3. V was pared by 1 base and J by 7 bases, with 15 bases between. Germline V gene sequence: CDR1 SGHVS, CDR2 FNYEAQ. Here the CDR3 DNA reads TGTGCCAGCAGCTTAGAAACGGCTAGCGCCCATACGCAGTATTTT. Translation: CASSLETASAHTQYF.